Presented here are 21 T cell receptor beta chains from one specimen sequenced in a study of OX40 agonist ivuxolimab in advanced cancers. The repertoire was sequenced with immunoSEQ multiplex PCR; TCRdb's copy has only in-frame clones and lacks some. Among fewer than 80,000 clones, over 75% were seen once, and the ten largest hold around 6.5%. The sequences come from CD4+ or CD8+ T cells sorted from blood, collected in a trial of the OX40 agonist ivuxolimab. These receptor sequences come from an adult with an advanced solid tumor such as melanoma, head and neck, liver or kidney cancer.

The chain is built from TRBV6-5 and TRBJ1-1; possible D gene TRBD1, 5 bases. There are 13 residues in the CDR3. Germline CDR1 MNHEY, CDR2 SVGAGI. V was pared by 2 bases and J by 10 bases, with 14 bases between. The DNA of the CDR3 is TGTGCCAGCAGTTACCCGGGGGATCCAGGAGCTTTCTTT. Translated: CASSYPGDPGAFF.

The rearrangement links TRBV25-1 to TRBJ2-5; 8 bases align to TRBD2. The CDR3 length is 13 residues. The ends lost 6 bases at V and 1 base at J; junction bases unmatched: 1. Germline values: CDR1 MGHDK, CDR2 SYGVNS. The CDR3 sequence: CASRGLAQETQYF. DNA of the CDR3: TGTGCCAGCAGAGGACTAGCCCAAGAGACCCAGTACTTC.

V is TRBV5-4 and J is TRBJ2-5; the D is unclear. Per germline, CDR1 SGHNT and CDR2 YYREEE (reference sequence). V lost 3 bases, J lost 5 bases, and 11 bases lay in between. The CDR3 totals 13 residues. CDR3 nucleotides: TGTGCCAGCAGCTGGAATTACCCGGAGACCCAGTACTTC. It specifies CASSWNYPETQYF.

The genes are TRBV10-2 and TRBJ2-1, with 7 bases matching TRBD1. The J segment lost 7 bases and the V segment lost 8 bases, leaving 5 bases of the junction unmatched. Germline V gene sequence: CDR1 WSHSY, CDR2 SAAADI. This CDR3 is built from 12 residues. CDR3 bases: TGCGCCAGCGGAAGGGGGCCTAATGAGCAGTTCTTC. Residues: CASGRGPNEQFF.

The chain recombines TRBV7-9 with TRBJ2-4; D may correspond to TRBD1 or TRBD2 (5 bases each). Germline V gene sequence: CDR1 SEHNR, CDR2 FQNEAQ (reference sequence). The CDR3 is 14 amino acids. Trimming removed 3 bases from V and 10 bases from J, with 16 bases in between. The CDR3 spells CASSLMGPKGIQYF. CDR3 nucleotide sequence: TGTGCCAGCAGCTTGATGGGACCCAAGGGAATTCAGTACTTC.

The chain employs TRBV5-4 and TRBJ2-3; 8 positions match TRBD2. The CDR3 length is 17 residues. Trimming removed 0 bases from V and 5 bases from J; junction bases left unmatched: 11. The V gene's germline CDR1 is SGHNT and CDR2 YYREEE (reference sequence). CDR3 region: CASSLAGAGGIEDTQYF. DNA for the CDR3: TGTGCCAGCAGCTTGGCCGGGGCGGGGGGCATAGAAGATACGCAGTATTTT.

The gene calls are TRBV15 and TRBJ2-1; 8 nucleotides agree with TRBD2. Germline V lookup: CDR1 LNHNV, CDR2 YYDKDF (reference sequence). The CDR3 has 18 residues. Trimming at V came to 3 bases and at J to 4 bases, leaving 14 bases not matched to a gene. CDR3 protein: CATSRLDSGAIGYNEQFF. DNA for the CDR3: TGTGCCACCAGCAGGCTAGATAGCGGGGCAATAGGGTACAATGAGCAGTTCTTC.

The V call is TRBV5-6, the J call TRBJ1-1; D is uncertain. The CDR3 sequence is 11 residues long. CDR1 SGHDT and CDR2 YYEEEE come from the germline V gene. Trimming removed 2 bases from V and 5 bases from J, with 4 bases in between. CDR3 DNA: TGTGCCAGCAGCTTTCAAACTGAAGCTTTCTTT. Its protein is CASSFQTEAFF.

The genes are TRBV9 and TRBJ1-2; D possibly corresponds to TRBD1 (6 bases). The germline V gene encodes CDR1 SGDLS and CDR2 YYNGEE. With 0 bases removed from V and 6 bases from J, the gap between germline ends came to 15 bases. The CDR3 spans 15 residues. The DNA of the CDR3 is TGTGCCAGCAGCGTAGATTGGAGGGGACAAGATGGCTACACCTTC. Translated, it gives CASSVDWRGQDGYTF.

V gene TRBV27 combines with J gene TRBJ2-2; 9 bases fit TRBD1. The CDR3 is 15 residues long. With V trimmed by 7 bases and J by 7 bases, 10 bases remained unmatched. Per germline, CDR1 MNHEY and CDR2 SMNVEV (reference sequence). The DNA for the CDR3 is TGTGCCAGCAAGGGGAACAGGGGGCGAGGCGGGGAGCTGTTTTTT. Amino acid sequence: CASKGNRGRGGELFF.

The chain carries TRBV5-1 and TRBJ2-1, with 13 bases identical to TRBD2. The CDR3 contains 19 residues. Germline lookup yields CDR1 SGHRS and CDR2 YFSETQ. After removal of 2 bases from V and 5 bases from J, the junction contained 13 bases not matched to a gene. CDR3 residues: CASSLNPLAGGPGNNEQFF. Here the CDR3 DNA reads TGCGCCAGCAGCTTAAACCCACTAGCGGGAGGGCCAGGGAACAATGAGCAGTTCTTC.

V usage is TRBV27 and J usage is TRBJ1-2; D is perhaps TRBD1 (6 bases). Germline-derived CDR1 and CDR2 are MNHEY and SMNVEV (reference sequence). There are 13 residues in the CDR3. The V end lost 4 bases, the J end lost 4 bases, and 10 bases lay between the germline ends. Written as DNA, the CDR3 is TGTGCCAGCAGTTGGGGGCCCGGCTATGGCTACACCTTC. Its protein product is CASSWGPGYGYTF.

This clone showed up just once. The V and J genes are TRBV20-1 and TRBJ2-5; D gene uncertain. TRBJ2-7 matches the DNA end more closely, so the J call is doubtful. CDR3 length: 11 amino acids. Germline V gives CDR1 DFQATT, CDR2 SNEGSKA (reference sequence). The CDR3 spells CSAGVGLEQYF. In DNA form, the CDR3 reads TGCAGTGCTGGGGTAGGGCTCGAGCAGTACTTC.

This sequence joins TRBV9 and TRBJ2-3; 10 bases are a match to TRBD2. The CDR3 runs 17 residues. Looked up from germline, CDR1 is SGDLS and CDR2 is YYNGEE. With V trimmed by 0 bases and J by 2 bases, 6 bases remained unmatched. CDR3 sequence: CASSVVQRGGDTDTQYF. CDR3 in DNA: TGTGCCAGCAGCGTAGTTCAGCGGGGGGGCGACACAGATACGCAGTATTTT.

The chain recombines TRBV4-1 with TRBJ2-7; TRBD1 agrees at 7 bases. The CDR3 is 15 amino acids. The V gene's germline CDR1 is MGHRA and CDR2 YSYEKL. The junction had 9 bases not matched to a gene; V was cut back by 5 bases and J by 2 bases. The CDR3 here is CASSASTGQTYEQYF. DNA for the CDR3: TGCGCCAGCAGCGCCTCGACAGGGCAAACCTACGAGCAGTACTTC.

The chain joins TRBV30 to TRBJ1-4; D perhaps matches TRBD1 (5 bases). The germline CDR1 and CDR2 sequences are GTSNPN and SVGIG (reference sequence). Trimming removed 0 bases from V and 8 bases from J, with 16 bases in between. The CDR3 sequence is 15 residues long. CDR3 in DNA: TGTGCCTGGAGTGTAGGGGTGGGGAAAGAAGAAAAACTGTTTTTT. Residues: CAWSVGVGKEEKLFF.

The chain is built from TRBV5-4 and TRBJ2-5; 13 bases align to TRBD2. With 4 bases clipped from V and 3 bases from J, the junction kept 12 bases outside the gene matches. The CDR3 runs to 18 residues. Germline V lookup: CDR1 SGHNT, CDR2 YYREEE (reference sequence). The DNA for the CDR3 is TGTGCCAGCAGCGGACTAGCGGGAGTGAGGGGGCAGAAAGAGACCCAGTACTTC. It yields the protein CASSGLAGVRGQKETQYF.

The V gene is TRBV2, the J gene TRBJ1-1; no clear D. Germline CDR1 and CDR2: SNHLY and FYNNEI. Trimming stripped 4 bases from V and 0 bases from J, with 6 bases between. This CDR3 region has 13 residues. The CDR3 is CASSVSVNTEAFF. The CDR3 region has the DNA TGTGCCAGCAGTGTCTCGGTGAACACTGAAGCTTTCTTT.

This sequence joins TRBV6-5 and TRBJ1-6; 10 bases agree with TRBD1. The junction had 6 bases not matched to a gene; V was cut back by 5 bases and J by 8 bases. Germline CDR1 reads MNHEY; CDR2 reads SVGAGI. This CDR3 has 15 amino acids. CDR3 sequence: CASSQGQGPDSPLHF. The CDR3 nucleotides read TGTGCCAGCAGTCAGGGACAGGGGCCGGATTCACCCCTCCACTTT.

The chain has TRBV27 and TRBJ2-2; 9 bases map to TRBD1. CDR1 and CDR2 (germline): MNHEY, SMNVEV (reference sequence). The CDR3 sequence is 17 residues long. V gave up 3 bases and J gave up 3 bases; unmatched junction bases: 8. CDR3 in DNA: TGTGCCAGCAGTTTTTACGGCGGACAGGGGTACACCGGGGAGCTGTTTTTT. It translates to CASSFYGGQGYTGELFF.

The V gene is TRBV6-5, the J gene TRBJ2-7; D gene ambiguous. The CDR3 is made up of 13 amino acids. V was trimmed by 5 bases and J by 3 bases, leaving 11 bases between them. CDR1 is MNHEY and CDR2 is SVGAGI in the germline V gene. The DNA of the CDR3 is TGTGCCAGCAGTCGCGGCATCATCTACGAGCAGTACTTC. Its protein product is CASSRGIIYEQYF.